In its sample, the clone carrying this T cell receptor beta chain was seen many times. Its antigen is unknown. Each CDR3 protein gets one entry after TCRdb re-called the reads with MiXCR. The sample carries 60,000 to 80,000 distinct CDR3 sequences, roughly a fifth recorded once. The sample belongs to a study of T cell repertoires in cytomegalovirus infection. At the level of the study: Used in the study were CMV epitopes, some recently identified and HLA-C-restricted, others well-studied and HLA-B-restricted. It can be stated that public TCR beta signatures indicated CMV infection as well as a matching HLA type.

General study points: Individuals carrying CMV plus the relevant HLA were identified by cumulative frequency of public TCR beta families.

V shed 5 bases, J shed 5 bases, and the junction held 11 bases outside the gene matches. This CDR3 contains 15 residues. Germline V gives CDR1 MNHEY, CDR2 SMNVEV (reference sequence). The sample consisted of CD8+ T cells from cultured PBMCs, taken from culture after CMV antigen stimulation. The chain employs TRBV27 and TRBJ1-2; TRBD1 matches at 7 bases. The source of this sequence is a human donor in good health (CMV status not recorded). Some clones in this sample may be carry-over from other donors' samples. CDR3 in amino acids: CASSATTGSVYGYTF. The CDR3 DNA follows: TGTGCCAGCAGTGCCACGACAGGGAGTGTGTATGGCTACACCTTC.